These T cell receptor beta chains were read from a single sample in a study of shared clonotypes between healthy human individuals. TCRdb keeps only in-frame clones here, not all; method: immunoSEQ multiplex PCR. The data contain around 2.5 million clones, approximately 93% of them singletons. Sequencing was carried out using naive CD4+ T cells from PBMCs. These receptors all come from a man younger than 35 in good health. Some clones in this sample may be carry-over from other donors' samples. The conserved cysteine and the conserved F or W are not part of the CDR3 here.

TRBJ2-5	TRBV28	ASGGETVGETQY
TRBJ1-5	TRBV19	ASSMYSGGQH
TRBJ2-3	TRBV7-9	ASSSRLYSITDTQY
TRBJ1-2	TRBV6-1	ASSVGTGSYGYT
TRBJ2-7	TRBV12-5	ASGRDSLQY
TRBJ1-3	TRBV28	ASSFFNTIY
TRBJ2-7	TRBV5-1	ASRRDRVDEQY
TRBJ2-1	TRBV5-1	ASSEGTTTYNEQF
TRBJ1-5	TRBV20-1	SVGGSGQH
TRBJ1-4	TRBV5-6	ASSFGEGRLKLF
TRBJ1-1	TRBV5-1	ASSPQPGARGTEAF
TRBJ2-3	TRBV7-3	ASSLGTMAGTSTDTQY
TRBJ2-1	TRBV11-2	ASSSTSGSVNEQF
TRBJ2-7	TRBV5-1	ASSLTAGGYEQY
TRBJ2-7	TRBV18	ASSPRGAGGSYEQY
TRBJ2-1	TRBV6-1	ASRIAGGRNEQF
TRBJ2-7	TRBV19	ASKKSGRGFYEQY
TRBJ2-5	TRBV19	ASSIGQAPETQY
.	TRBV28	ASSSRLAGGYEQY
TRBJ2-2	TRBV7-3	ASSLIAGGVTGELF
TRBJ2-1	TRBV5-1	ASTSEWSYNEQF
TRBJ2-1	TRBV7-3	ASSLRRNEQF
TRBJ2-2	TRBV6-7	ASSYSSRGFNTGELF
TRBJ1-1	TRBV18	ASSPPALRDTEAF
TRBJ2-7	TRBV6-5	ATQRGDIFDEQY
TRBJ2-3	TRBV20-1	SAERDTQY